The entry below describes one T cell receptor beta chain. Its specific antigen is unknown. No much larger clone is present one base from it, and per-base qualities are unavailable. This record comes from a study of shared clonotypes between healthy human individuals (dated by TCRdb to between 2020 and 2021). Notes on the research overall: Three men and two women, aged 18 to 49 years, made up the cohort. Per donor, leukapheresis produced somewhere between about 0.94 and 9 billion PBMCs. Libraries were prepared and TCR repertoires were sequenced by different laboratories using diverse techniques, in order to increase sequencing depth and limit assay-specific biases. For each donor, CD4 naive and CD4 memory were each run on three plates, CD8 naive on two plates, and CD8 memory on one plate. The study deeply sequenced blood TCR repertoires of five healthy adults to estimate repertoire size and the extent of clonotype sharing between individuals.

The donors were healthy, HIV-negative adults who had no recently reported acute infections or vaccinations. Every donor was a Caucasian adult residing in Nashville, Tennessee, USA. CD4+ T cells were enriched through magnetic negative selection, after which naive cells were positively selected on CD45RA and the remaining negative fraction served as the memory subset. After blood collection by leukapheresis, PBMCs were isolated using Ficoll-Histopaque density gradient centrifugation and then cryopreserved in the vapor phase of liquid nitrogen. Purity and quantity of every magnetically sorted T cell population were checked by analytical flow cytometry. Each sorted fraction had its genomic DNA isolated and then quantified by UV absorbance on a Nanodrop 2000c. Using the deep immunoSEQ assay, multiplex PCR amplified TCR CDR3 regions from genomic DNA. For each cell subset, the extracted genomic DNA was distributed evenly across all wells of several immunoSEQ 96-well plates, and each plate served as one replicate. For sorted subsets, approximately 210 ng genomic DNA, equal to about 30,000 T cell genomes, was loaded into each replicate PCR. Purified libraries were measured with a Qubit 3.0 fluorometer, size-checked on a Bioanalyzer 2100, and measured again with the KAPA Library Quantification kit. Every immunoSEQ 96-well plate was sequenced on a separate single-read 150-cycle Illumina NextSeq 550 flow cell. For the original study's pipeline: Because the immunoSEQ output held only junctional sequences and lacked quality scores, the filtering could not match the filtering applied to full-length reads. To assign V/J genes and CDR3, sequences were annotated against IMGT germline references using PyIR, a Python wrapper for IgBLAST v1.9. Any read was removed if the V/J assignment was weak (E-value above 1e-6), the CDR3 was missing, or the read contained stop codons, out-of-frame junctions, or ambiguous translated residues. V3J clonotypes were defined by identical inferred V gene, J gene, and CDR3 amino acid sequence. To compute the percentage overlap between repertoires, the number of shared unique clonotypes was divided by the size of the smaller repertoire. RTK rarefaction, the Chao1 estimator, and Recon v2.1 estimates of unobserved clonotypes were used to assess repertoire richness. Generation probabilities for all TCRbeta clonotypes obtained by the gDNA method from a few donors were computed using OLGA. In TCRdb, the immuneACCESS table is reduced to in-frame sequences with V and J assigned. These tables do not hold every clone; where another copy was compared, an unresolved V gene accounts for under half, and the others remain unexplained. The DNA was the basis for D and trimming; V, J and clone size are from that table. Across this sample there are about 770,000 clones, with approximately 77% seen only once. About 1.8% of the sample is in the top ten clones.

On the study overall, not on this receptor specifically: The small number of donors limited the genetic and exposure-history diversity represented. Pairwise subsampling led to the expectation that sequencing depth would affect the degree of clonotype sharing among donors. Incomplete sequencing was indicated by rarefaction of sorted-subset datasets, despite the large sequencing depth. Approximately 5% of naive CD4, roughly 3.5% of naive CD8, around 2.3% of memory CD4, and 0.35% to 0.4% of memory CD8 clonotypes were shared across several donors. Compared with non-shared clonotypes, the clonotypes found in all four sorted-subset donors had higher generation probabilities. Naive subsets generally had larger estimated clonotype richness than memory subsets. Sampling was limited to blood, and TCR repertoires in tissue likely differ from TCR repertoires in blood.

This clonotype was obtained from a woman between 25 and 40 years old in good health. The sequencing sample was made of memory CD4+ T cells sorted from blood. Reading the label with the study, this specimen's cell subset or site is: CD45RA-negative fraction.

The nucleotide sequence is given as TGTGCCAGCTCACCACCGGACGGGAGGCCCTACGAGCAGTACTTC. Translated, it reads CASSPPDGRPYEQYF. Recombination joined TRBV18 with TRBJ2-7, and 7 junction bases match TRBD2. Germline trimming amounts to 0 bases on V and 2 bases on J, with 4 as the count of junction bases outside the gene matches. From the germline V gene, CDR1 is KGHSH and CDR2 is LQKENI. Its CDR3 holds 15 amino acids, cysteine through phenylalanine. Left in the record is the CDR3 DNA by itself, 45 bases read in frame from the first base.